This T cell receptor beta chain was retrieved from a study of shared clonotypes between healthy human individuals. TCRdb's copy holds only in-frame clones and misses some; the assay was immunoSEQ multiplex PCR. Here the sample spans hundreds of thousands of clones, around 72% being singletons. Germline V lookup: CDR1 SGHNT, CDR2 YYREEE (reference sequence). V shed 3 bases and J shed 5 bases, with 12 bases lying between them. This CDR3 region has 14 residues. The J gene is TRBJ2-1, the V gene TRBV5-4; D is possibly TRBD1 (6 bases). The source material was memory CD4+ T cells sorted from blood. Specified subset: CD45RA-negative fraction. The receptor was derived from a man between 25 and 39 years old in good health. The CDR3 is CASSSRTADNEQFF. Here the CDR3 DNA reads TGTGCCAGCAGCTCCCGGACAGCGGACAATGAGCAGTTCTTC.